Presented here are 13 T cell receptor beta chains from one specimen sequenced in a study of blood T cells in healthy people across ages. The authors ran a second PCR of roughly 6 to 12 cycles using a sample-barcoded 5' primer and a J-beta primer mix. TCRdb passed the 5' RACE reads through MiXCR, listing each CDR3 protein once. The sample lists 1,800,000 or so distinct CDR3 sequences, about two fifths seen once, with 23% in the top ten. The specimen was blood. These receptor sequences come from a human donor in good health.

The CDR3 spells CASSPPSTVGGELFF. The CDR3 nucleotides read TGTGCCAGCTCACCACCGTCAACGGTCGGCGGGGAGCTGTTTTTT. V is TRBV18 and J is TRBJ2-2; D gene unclear. Trimming pared 0 bases from V and 7 bases from J, leaving 12 bases between. This CDR3 is 15 amino acids long. Germline V lookup: CDR1 KGHSH, CDR2 LQKENI. Full variable domain (rest looked up from reference TRBV18 and TRBJ2-2): NAGVMQNPRHLVRRRGQEARLRCSPMKGHSHVYWYRQLPEEGLKFMVYLQKENIIDESGMPKERFSAEFPKEGPSILRIQQVVRGDSAAYFCASSPPSTVGGELFFGEGSRLTVL.

This clonotype was observed a handful of times. V usage is TRBV5-1 and J usage is TRBJ2-3, with no clear D. The CDR3 covers 14 residues. V was cut by 6 bases and J by 6 bases, with 17 bases left in between. Germline V CDR1 and CDR2: SGHRS, YFSETQ. The CDR3 DNA is TGCGCCAGCAATCAGGTCGGTACGGCGGATACGCAGTATTTT. Encoded protein: CASNQVGTADTQYF. Full variable domain (missing parts from reference TRBV5-1 and TRBJ2-3): KAGVTQTPRYLIKTRGQQVTLSCSPISGHRSVSWYQQTPGQGLQFLFEYFSETQRNKGNFPGRFSGRQFSNSRSEMNVSTLELGDSALYLCASNQVGTADTQYFGPGTRLTVL.

This clonotype was seen a handful of times. The J gene is TRBJ1-1, the V gene TRBV7-9; 7 nucleotides agree with TRBD1. The CDR3 is 12 amino acids. Germline CDR1 and CDR2: SEHNR and FQNEAQ (reference sequence). Unmatched junction bases numbered 2, after V lost 1 base and J lost 9 bases. The CDR3 nucleotides are TGTGCCAGCAGCTTAGGGGACAGAAAAGCTTTCTTT. Protein sequence: CASSLGDRKAFF.

The genes are TRBV4-2 and TRBJ2-3; 7 bases fit TRBD1. This CDR3 spans 16 amino acids. Germline CDR1 reads LGHNA; CDR2 reads YNFKEQ. V lost 1 base and J lost 1; bases outside the gene matches: 5. CDR3 protein: CASSQGTGVGTDTQYF. DNA of the CDR3: TGTGCCAGCAGCCAAGGCACAGGGGTTGGCACAGATACGCAGTATTTT.

V usage is TRBV6-2 or TRBV6-3 and J usage is TRBJ2-4; 7 bases are a match to TRBD1. Germline CDR1 is MNHEY and CDR2 is SVGEGT. The ends lost 8 bases at V and 13 bases at J; junction bases unmatched: 17. The CDR3 contains 14 residues. This CDR3 is CASRGTVNMGEQYF. The CDR3 bases are TGTGCCAGCCGTGGGACAGTGAATATGGGAGAGCAGTACTTC.

V gene TRBV6-5 combines with J gene TRBJ2-3; D assignment may be TRBD1 or TRBD2 (5 bases each). The CDR3 consists of 15 residues. Germline V lookup: CDR1 MNHEY, CDR2 SVGAGI. Trimming stripped 0 bases from V and 5 bases from J, with 12 bases between. The CDR3 spells CASSYSGVLEDTQYF. CDR3 bases: TGTGCCAGCAGTTACTCGGGGGTTCTAGAAGATACGCAGTATTTT.

This chain connects TRBV6-6 to TRBJ1-6, with unresolved D. This CDR3 region has 13 residues. Germline CDR1 and CDR2: MNHNY and SVGAGI (reference sequence). Trimming removed 7 bases at V and 8 bases at J, with 12 bases between. The CDR3 is CASKTEGHSPLHF. The CDR3 DNA sequence: TGTGCCAGCAAGACGGAGGGCCATTCACCCCTCCACTTT.

Here the CDR3 reads CSARPKGGSYNEQFF. As DNA, the CDR3 is TGCAGTGCTAGACCTAAAGGGGGATCCTACAATGAGCAGTTCTTC. The rearrangement joins TRBV20-1 to TRBJ2-1; possibly TRBD1 for D (6 bases). Trimming took 2 bases from V and 1 from J, leaving 12 bases between them. CDR3 length: 15 residues. CDR1 and CDR2 from the germline V gene are DFQATT and SNEGSKA (reference sequence).

On this clonotype itself: The germline gene is not matched at one end of the junction; a read error may be the cause. V and J are TRBV10-3 and TRBJ2-5, with TRBD2 matching over 10 bases. CDR1 is ENHRY and CDR2 is SYGVKD in the germline V gene. This CDR3 region has 16 residues. This CDR3 is CASSLAGVIPQETQYF. The CDR3 DNA reads as TGTGCCAGCAGTCTAGCGGGAGTTATACCCCAAGAGACCCAGTACTTC.

This clonotype occurred a few times. This chain joins TRBV7-8 and TRBJ2-7; TRBD1 or TRBD2 may be the D gene (5 bases each). CDR3 length: 13 residues. Germline V lookup: CDR1 SGHVS, CDR2 FQNEAQ. V lost 4 bases, J lost 2 bases, and 9 bases lay in between. CDR3 nucleotides: TGTGCCAGCAGCTGGGACCCTGCCTACGAGCAGTACTTC. This encodes CASSWDPAYEQYF.

This clonotype was seen a few times. V and J are TRBV20-1 and TRBJ2-3; tentatively, D is TRBD1 (6 bases). V was clipped by 6 bases and J by 3 bases, with 16 bases between them. The CDR3 is 14 residues long. CDR1 is DFQATT and CDR2 is SNEGSKA in the germline V gene (reference sequence). CDR3 sequence (DNA): TGCAGTGCCTTCACGGGGCAGGGGACAGATACGCAGTATTTT. This gives the protein CSAFTGQGTDTQYF.

Note on this clonotype: The junction differs from germline at one of its ends, possibly a read error. The rearrangement links TRBV5-8 to TRBJ2-1, with D unresolved. CDR3 length: 15 amino acids. The germline CDR1 and CDR2 sequences are SGHTS and YDEGEE. The CDR3 region is CASSLAVGSHNEQFF. The CDR3, as DNA: TGTGCCAGCAGCTTGGCGGTAGGCTCCCACAATGAGCAGTTCTTC. Full variable domain (rest looked up from reference TRBV5-8 and TRBJ2-1): EAGVTQSPTHLIKTRGQQATLRCSPISGHTSVYWYQQALGLGLQFLLWYDEGEERNRGNFPPRFSGRQFPNYSSELNVNALELEDSALYLCASSLAVGSHNEQFFGPGTRLTVL.

This clonotype was recorded only once. V gene TRBV6-2 or TRBV6-3 combines with J gene TRBJ2-5; 9 bases match TRBD1. Germline V gene sequence: CDR1 MNHEY, CDR2 SVGEGT. Trimming at V came to 2 bases and at J to 2 bases, leaving 12 bases not matched to a gene. The CDR3 is 18 amino acids. CDR3: CASSYRLPGQGIQETQYF. CDR3 DNA sequence: TGTGCCAGCAGTTACCGACTCCCGGGACAGGGTATTCAAGAGACCCAGTACTTC.